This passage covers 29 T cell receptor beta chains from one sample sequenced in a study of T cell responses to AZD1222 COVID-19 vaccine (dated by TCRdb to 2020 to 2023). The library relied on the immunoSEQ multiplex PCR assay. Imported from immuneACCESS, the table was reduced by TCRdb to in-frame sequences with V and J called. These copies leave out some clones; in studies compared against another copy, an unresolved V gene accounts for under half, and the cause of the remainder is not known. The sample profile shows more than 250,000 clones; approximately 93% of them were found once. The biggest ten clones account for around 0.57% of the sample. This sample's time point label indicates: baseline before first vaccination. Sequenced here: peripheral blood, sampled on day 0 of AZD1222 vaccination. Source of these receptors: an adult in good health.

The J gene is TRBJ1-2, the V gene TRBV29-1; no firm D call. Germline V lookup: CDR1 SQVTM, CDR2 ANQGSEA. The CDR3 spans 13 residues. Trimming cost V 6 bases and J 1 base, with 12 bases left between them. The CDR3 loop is CSVPSDVNYGYTF. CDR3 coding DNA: TGCAGCGTCCCCTCCGATGTTAACTATGGCTACACCTTC.

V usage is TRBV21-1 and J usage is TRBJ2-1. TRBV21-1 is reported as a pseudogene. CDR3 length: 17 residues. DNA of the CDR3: TGTGCCAGCAGCAAAGCCCCCCGGGACGCCGGATACAATGAGCAGTTCTTC. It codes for CASSKAPRDAGYNEQFF.

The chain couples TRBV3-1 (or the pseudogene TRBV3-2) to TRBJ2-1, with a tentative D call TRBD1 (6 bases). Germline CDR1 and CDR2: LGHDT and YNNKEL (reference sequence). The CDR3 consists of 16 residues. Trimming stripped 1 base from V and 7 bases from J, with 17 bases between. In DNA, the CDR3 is TGTGCCAGCAGCCAAGTCACACAGGGCCCGTTAAATGAGCAGTTCTTC. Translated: CASSQVTQGPLNEQFF.

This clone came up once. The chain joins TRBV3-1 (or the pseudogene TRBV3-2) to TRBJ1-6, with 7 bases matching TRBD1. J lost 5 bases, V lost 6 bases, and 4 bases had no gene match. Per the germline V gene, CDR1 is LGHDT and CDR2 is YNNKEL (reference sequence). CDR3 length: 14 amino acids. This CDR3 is CASSHRGHNSPLHF. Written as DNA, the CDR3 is TGTGCCAGCAGTCACAGGGGTCATAATTCACCCCTCCACTTT.

The DNA for the CDR3 is TGTGCCAGCAGCTCCCCCTATTTCGATGAGCAGTTCTTC. Its translation: CASSSPYFDEQFF. The chain couples TRBV5-4 to TRBJ2-1; D uncertain. Germline V gene data show CDR1 as SGHNT and CDR2 as YYREEE (reference sequence). The V gene lost 3 bases and the J gene lost 8 bases, with 12 bases spanning the gap. The CDR3 consists of 13 residues.

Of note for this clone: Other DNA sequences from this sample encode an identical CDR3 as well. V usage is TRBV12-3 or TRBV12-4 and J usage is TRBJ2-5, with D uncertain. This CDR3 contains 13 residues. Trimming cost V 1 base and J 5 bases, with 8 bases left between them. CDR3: CASSLDPRETQYF. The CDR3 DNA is TGTGCCAGCAGTTTAGACCCCCGCGAGACCCAGTACTTC.

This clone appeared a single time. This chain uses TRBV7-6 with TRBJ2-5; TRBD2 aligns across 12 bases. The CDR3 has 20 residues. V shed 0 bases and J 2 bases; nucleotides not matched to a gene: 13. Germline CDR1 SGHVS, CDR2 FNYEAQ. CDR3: CASSLATSGRFGIGQETQYF. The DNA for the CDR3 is TGTGCCAGCAGCTTAGCGACTAGCGGGAGATTCGGTATCGGACAAGAGACCCAGTACTTC.

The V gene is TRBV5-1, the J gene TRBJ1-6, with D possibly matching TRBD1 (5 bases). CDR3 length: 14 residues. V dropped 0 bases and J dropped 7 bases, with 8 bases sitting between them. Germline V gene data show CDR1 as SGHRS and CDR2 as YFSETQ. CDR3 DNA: TGCGCCAGCAGCTTGGCCCCAGGGAATTCACCCCTCCACTTT. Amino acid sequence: CASSLAPGNSPLHF.

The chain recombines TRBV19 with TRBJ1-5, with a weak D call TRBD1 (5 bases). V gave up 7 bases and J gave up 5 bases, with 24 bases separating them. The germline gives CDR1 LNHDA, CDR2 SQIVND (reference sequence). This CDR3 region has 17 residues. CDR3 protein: CASTHRGAGQWYQPQHF. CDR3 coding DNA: TGTGCCAGTACCCACCGTGGGGCAGGGCAGTGGTATCAGCCCCAGCATTTT.

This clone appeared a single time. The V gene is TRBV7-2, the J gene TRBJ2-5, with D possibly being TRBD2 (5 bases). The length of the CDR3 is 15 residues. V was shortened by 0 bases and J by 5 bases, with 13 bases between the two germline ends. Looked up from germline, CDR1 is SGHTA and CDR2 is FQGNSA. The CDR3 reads CASSLAGAALETQYF. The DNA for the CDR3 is TGTGCCAGCAGCTTAGCGGGAGCGGCGCTCGAGACCCAGTACTTC.

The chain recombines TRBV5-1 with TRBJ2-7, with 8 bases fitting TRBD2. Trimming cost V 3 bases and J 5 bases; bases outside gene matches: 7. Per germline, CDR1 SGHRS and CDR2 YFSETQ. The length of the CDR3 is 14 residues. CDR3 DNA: TGCGCCAGCAGCTCATTTGGAGCGGGGGACGAGCAGTACTTC. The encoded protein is CASSSFGAGDEQYF. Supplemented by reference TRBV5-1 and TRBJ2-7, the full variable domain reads KAGVTQTPRYLIKTRGQQVTLSCSPISGHRSVSWYQQTPGQGLQFLFEYFSETQRNKGNFPGRFSGRQFSNSRSEMNVSTLELGDSALYLCASSSFGAGDEQYFGPGTRLTVT.

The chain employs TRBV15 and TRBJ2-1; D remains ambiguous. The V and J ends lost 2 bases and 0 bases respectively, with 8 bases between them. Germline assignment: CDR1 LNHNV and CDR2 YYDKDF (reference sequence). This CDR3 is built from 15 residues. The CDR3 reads CATSRRVSSYNEQFF. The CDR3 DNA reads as TGTGCCACCAGCAGACGGGTGAGCTCCTACAATGAGCAGTTCTTC.

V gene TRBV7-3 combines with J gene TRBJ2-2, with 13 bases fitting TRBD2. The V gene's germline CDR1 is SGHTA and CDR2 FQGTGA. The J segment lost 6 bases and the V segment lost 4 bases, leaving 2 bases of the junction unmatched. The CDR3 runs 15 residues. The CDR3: CASSYGLAGAGELFF. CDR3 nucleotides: TGTGCCAGCAGCTACGGACTAGCGGGAGCCGGGGAGCTGTTTTTT.

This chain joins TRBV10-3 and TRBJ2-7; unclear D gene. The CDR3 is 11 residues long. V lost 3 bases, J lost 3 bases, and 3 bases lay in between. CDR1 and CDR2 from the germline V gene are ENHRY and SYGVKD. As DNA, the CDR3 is TGTGCCATCAGTGATAGCTACGAGCAGTACTTC. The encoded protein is CAISDSYEQYF.

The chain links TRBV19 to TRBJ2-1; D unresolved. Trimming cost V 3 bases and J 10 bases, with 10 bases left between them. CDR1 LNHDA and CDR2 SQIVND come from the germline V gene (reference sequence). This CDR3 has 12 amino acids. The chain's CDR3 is CASSMVAREQFF. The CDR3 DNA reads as TGTGCCAGTAGTATGGTTGCCAGGGAGCAGTTCTTC.

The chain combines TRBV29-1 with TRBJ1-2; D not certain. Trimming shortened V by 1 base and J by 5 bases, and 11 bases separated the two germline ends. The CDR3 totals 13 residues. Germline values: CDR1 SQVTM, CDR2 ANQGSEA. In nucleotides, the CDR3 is TGCAGCGTTGAAGCTCACGCGGGTTATGGCTACACCTTC. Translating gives CSVEAHAGYGYTF.

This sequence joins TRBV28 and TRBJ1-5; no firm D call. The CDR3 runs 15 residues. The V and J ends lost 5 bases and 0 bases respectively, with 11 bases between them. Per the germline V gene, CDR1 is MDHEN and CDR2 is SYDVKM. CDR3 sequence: CASSRADFSNQPQHF. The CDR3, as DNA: TGTGCCAGCAGTAGGGCAGACTTTAGCAATCAGCCCCAGCATTTT.

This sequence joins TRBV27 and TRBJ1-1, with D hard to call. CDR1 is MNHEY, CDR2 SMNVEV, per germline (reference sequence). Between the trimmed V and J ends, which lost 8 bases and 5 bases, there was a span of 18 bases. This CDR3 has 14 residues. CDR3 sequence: CASQPGSLRTEAFF. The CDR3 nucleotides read TGTGCCAGCCAGCCGGGTTCTCTGCGGACTGAAGCTTTCTTT.

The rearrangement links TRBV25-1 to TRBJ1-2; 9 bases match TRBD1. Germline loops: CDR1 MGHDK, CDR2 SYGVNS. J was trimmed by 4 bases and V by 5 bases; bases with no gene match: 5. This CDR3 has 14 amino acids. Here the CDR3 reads CASSSGTGIYGYTF. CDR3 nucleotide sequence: TGTGCCAGCAGTTCCGGGACAGGGATCTATGGCTACACCTTC.

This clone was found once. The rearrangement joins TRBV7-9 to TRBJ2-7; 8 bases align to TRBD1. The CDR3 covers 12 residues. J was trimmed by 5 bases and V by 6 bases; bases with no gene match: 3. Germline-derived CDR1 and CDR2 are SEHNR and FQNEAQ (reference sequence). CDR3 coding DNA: TGTGCCAGCAGACCGGACAGGGACGAGCAGTACTTC. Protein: CASRPDRDEQYF.

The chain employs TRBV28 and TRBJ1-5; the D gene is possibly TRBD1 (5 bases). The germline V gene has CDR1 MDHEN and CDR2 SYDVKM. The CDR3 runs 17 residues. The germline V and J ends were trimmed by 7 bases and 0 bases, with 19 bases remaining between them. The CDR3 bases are TGTGCCAGCACCCCCCTTGACAGCCAATATAGCAATCAGCCCCAGCATTTT. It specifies CASTPLDSQYSNQPQHF.

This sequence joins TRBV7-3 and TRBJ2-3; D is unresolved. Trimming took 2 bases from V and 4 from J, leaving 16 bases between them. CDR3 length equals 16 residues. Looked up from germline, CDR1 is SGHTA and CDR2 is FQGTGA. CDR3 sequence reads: CASSLFRTAESDTQYF. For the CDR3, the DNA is TGTGCCAGCAGCTTATTTAGAACAGCCGAATCAGATACGCAGTATTTT.

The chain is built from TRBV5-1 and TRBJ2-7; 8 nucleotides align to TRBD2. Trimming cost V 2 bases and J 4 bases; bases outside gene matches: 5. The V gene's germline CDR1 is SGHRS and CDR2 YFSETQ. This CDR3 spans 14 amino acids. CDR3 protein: CASSFQAGDYEQYF. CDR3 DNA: TGCGCCAGCAGCTTTCAAGCGGGAGATTACGAGCAGTACTTC.

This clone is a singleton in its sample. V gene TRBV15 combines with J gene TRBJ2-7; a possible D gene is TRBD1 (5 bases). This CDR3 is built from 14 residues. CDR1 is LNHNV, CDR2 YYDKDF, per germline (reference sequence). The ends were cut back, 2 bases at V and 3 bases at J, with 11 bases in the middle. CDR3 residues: CATSRQGSNYEQYF. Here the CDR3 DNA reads TGTGCCACCAGCAGACAGGGATCAAACTACGAGCAGTACTTC.

The CDR3 protein is CASSFDAGGYTF. CDR3 nucleotides: TGCGCCAGCAGCTTTGATGCGGGGGGCTACACCTTC. This chain links TRBV5-1 with TRBJ1-2; D is ambiguous. Trimming shortened V by 2 bases and J by 8 bases, and 10 bases separated the two germline ends. CDR3 size: 12 residues. The V gene's germline CDR1 is SGHRS and CDR2 YFSETQ.

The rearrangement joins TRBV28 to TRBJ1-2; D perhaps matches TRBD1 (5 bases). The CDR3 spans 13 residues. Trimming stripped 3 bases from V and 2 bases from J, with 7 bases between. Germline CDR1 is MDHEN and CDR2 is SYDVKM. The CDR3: CASSFTGNYGYTF. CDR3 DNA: TGTGCCAGCAGTTTCACAGGAAACTATGGCTACACCTTC.

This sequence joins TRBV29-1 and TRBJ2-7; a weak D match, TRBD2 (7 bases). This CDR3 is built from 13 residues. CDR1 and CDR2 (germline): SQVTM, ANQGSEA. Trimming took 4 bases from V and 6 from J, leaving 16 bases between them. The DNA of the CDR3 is TGCAGCGTTGTCGGGGGGCGTGTGTCCGAGCAGTACTTC. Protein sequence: CSVVGGRVSEQYF.

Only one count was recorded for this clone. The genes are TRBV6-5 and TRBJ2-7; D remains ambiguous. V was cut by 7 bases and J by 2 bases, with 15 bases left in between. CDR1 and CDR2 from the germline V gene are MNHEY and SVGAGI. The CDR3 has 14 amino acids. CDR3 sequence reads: CASTPSLGPYEQYF. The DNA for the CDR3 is TGTGCCAGCACCCCCTCTCTCGGGCCCTACGAGCAGTACTTC.

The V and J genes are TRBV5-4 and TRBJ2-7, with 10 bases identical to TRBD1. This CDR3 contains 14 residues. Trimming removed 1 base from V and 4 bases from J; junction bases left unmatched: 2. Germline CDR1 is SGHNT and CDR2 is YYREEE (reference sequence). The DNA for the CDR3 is TGTGCCAGCAGCTTGCAGGGACAGGGGTACGAGCAGTACTTC. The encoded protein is CASSLQGQGYEQYF.